These 16 T cell receptor beta chains came from one sample sequenced in a study of graft-versus-host responses after intestinal transplantation. Here immunoSEQ multiplex PCR was the method, and the copy in TCRdb shows in-frame clones only, minus some. The profile covers 70,000 or so clones, with approximately 87% appearing a single time and 0.39% taken by the ten largest. No antigen has been assigned to these receptors. The source material was unstimulated CD4+ T cells sorted from spleen or lymph node cells, sampled before transplant. The receptors originated from a human donor who was the organ donor for an intestinal transplant.

The rearrangement links TRBV11-2 to TRBJ1-1; maybe TRBD1 (5 bases). Germline CDR1 SGHAT, CDR2 FQNNGV. Trimming shortened V by 2 bases and J by 1 base, and 8 bases separated the two germline ends. This CDR3 has 14 residues. The chain's CDR3 is CASSLTGGNTEAFF. In DNA, the CDR3 is TGTGCCAGCAGCTTAACGGGGGGGAACACTGAAGCTTTCTTT. Full variable domain (rest looked up from reference TRBV11-2 and TRBJ1-1): EAGVAQSPRYKIIEKRQSVAFWCNPISGHATLYWYQQILGQGPKLLIQFQNNGVVDDSQLPKDRFSAERLKGVDSTLKIQPAKLEDSAVYLCASSLTGGNTEAFFGQGTRLTVV.

This clone was seen once. The rearrangement uses TRBV4-3 and TRBJ1-2; tentative D call: TRBD1 (6 bases). Germline CDR1 LGHNA, CDR2 YSLEER. The CDR3 sequence is 16 residues long. V lost 4 bases, J lost 0 bases, and 15 bases lay in between. For the CDR3, the DNA is TGCGCCAGCAGCCCTAACGGGGGGGCGGCTAACTATGGCTACACCTTC. This translates into CASSPNGGAANYGYTF.

The chain joins TRBV2 to TRBJ2-3, with TRBD2 as a possible D gene (7 bases). From germline, CDR1 is SNHLY and CDR2 FYNNEI. The length of the CDR3 is 13 residues. Deletions cut 11 bases from V and 0 bases from J, with 12 bases between. The CDR3 here is CAGGAESTDTQYF. The CDR3 DNA is TGTGCCGGGGGGGCGGAGAGCACAGATACGCAGTATTTT.

The chain is built from TRBV19 and TRBJ1-5, with a tentative D call TRBD1 (5 bases). This CDR3 contains 16 residues. Germline V CDR1 and CDR2: LNHDA, SQIVND (reference sequence). Between the trimmed V and J ends, which lost 7 bases and 3 bases, there was a span of 19 bases. This CDR3 reads CASMVGGVFSNQPQHF. CDR3 bases: TGTGCCAGTATGGTCGGGGGAGTCTTTTCCAATCAGCCCCAGCATTTT.

The chain recombines TRBV6-1 with TRBJ2-7, with D possibly being TRBD1 (6 bases). Germline V gene data show CDR1 as MNHNS and CDR2 as SASEGT. Between the trimmed V and J ends, which lost 4 bases and 5 bases, there was a span of 9 bases. The CDR3 runs 12 residues. CDR3 coding DNA: TGTGCCAGCAGTGGTAACAGGGACGAGCAGTACGTC. Translating it yields CASSGNRDEQYV.

The chain links TRBV27 to TRBJ2-2; 16 nucleotides align to TRBD2. The CDR3 sequence is 16 residues long. The junction had 2 bases not matched to a gene; V was cut back by 7 bases and J by 3 bases. Germline loops: CDR1 MNHEY, CDR2 SMNVEV (reference sequence). The CDR3 bases are TGTGCCAGCAAGGGACTAGCGGGGGGGTACACCGGGGAGCTGTTTTTT. It is translated as CASKGLAGGYTGELFF.

V is TRBV6-1 and J is TRBJ2-1; TRBD1 aligns across 9 bases. J gave up 0 bases and V 0 bases, and 0 bases lay outside the gene matches. This CDR3 contains 16 residues. Germline CDR1 reads MNHNS; CDR2 reads SASEGT. The CDR3 region has the DNA TGTGCCAGCAGTGAAGCGGGACAGGGCTCCTACAATGAGCAGTTCTTC. Translation: CASSEAGQGSYNEQFF.

This sequence joins TRBV4-2 and TRBJ2-5; no firm D call. The V gene lost 1 base and the J gene lost 6 bases, with 12 bases spanning the gap. CDR1 LGHNA and CDR2 YNFKEQ come from the germline V gene. The CDR3 spans 14 residues. The chain's CDR3 is CASSQVSSVKTQYF. The CDR3 nucleotides read TGTGCCAGCAGCCAAGTGAGCTCGGTCAAGACCCAGTACTTC.

This clone was recorded only once. V usage is TRBV6-6 and J usage is TRBJ1-2; D may be TRBD1 (6 bases). Deletions cut 6 bases from V and 2 bases from J, with 10 bases between. The CDR3 contains 13 residues. The V gene's germline CDR1 is MNHNY and CDR2 SVGAGI (reference sequence). The CDR3 region is CASSNQGNYGYTF. As DNA, the CDR3 is TGTGCCAGCAGCAACCAGGGGAACTATGGCTACACCTTC.

This clone was recorded only once. The chain links TRBV5-1 to TRBJ2-2; possibly TRBD2 for D (5 bases). V was shortened by 0 bases and J by 3 bases, with 12 bases between the two germline ends. The CDR3 covers 16 residues. The germline gives CDR1 SGHRS, CDR2 YFSETQ. CDR3 protein: CASSLGTGSDTGELFF. Written as DNA, the CDR3 is TGCGCCAGCAGCTTGGGAACGGGGTCGGACACCGGGGAGCTGTTTTTT.

The chain uses TRBV6-1 and TRBJ2-7; possibly TRBD1 for D (6 bases). The CDR3 consists of 14 residues. Germline V gene sequence: CDR1 MNHNS, CDR2 SASEGT. V lost 2 bases to trimming and J lost 3 bases, with 11 bases between them. The DNA for the CDR3 is TGTGCCAGCAGTGAACAAGGGACACTCTACGAGCAGTACGTC. Translated: CASSEQGTLYEQYV.

The gene calls are TRBV28 and TRBJ1-1; 8 bases are shared with TRBD1. Per germline, CDR1 MDHEN and CDR2 SYDVKM. The CDR3 is 15 residues long. Unmatched junction bases numbered 10, after V lost 4 bases and J lost 6 bases. CDR3 coding DNA: TGTGCCAGCAGTTCCCCGGGACAGGTAACCTCTGAAGCTTTCTTT. Translated, it gives CASSSPGQVTSEAFF.

The rearrangement links TRBV28 to TRBJ1-1; 10 bases are a match to TRBD1. The V segment lost 6 bases and the J segment 6 bases; nucleotides outside the gene matches: 7. There are 14 residues in the CDR3. Germline lookup yields CDR1 MDHEN and CDR2 SYDVKM. The CDR3 spells CASSWGQGNSEAFF. Here the CDR3 DNA reads TGTGCCAGCAGCTGGGGACAGGGGAATTCTGAAGCTTTCTTT.

The V call is TRBV5-6, the J call TRBJ1-3, with D perhaps TRBD1 (5 bases). Germline values: CDR1 SGHDT, CDR2 YYEEEE. Trimming removed 1 base from V and 0 bases from J, with 11 bases in between. The CDR3 totals 16 residues. The CDR3 region is CASSLRGKTSGNTIYF. The CDR3 DNA reads as TGTGCCAGCAGCTTGCGGGGGAAAACCTCTGGAAACACCATATATTTT.

The V and J genes are TRBV5-4 and TRBJ1-2; 8 bases map to TRBD1. Germline V gives CDR1 SGHNT, CDR2 YYREEE (reference sequence). With 3 bases clipped from V and 10 bases from J, the junction kept 8 bases outside the gene matches. This CDR3 spans 13 amino acids. CDR3 loop: CASSSDRVSVYTF. In nucleotides, the CDR3 is TGTGCCAGCAGCTCGGACAGGGTTAGTGTCTACACCTTC.

The chain joins TRBV28 to TRBJ1-2; 8 bases map to TRBD1. The CDR3 runs 14 residues. CDR1 MDHEN and CDR2 SYDVKM come from the germline V gene. The junction had 5 bases not matched to a gene; V was cut back by 4 bases and J by 4 bases. DNA of the CDR3: TGTGCCAGCAGTTCGGGACAGGCCTTCTATGGCTACACCTTC. Residues: CASSSGQAFYGYTF.